This TCR beta chain originates from a study of CD8 T cells in Susac syndrome. High-throughput TCR beta sequencing covered peripheral CD8+ and CD4+ T cells. All included Susac syndrome patients satisfied recently defined diagnostic criteria for definite or probable disease. After extraction with the RNeasy kit, roughly 0.5 to 1 ug of the RNA was reverse transcribed using random hexamers. TCRdb used MiXCR to reprocess the immunoSEQ multiplex PCR reads, holding one entry per CDR3 protein. The top ten hold under 0.12% of the sample, which has some 240,000 distinct CDR3 sequences, around 96% seen once. Sequenced: CD4+ T cells from PBMCs. The sequence derives from a human donor with Susac syndrome.

The CDR3 loop reads CASQTTRGGTEAFF. The CDR3 DNA sequence: TGTGCCAGCCAGACCACGAGGGGGGGCACTGAAGCTTTCTTT. V gene TRBV25-1 combines with J gene TRBJ1-1; the D gene is possibly TRBD1 (6 bases). Trimming took 8 bases from V and 4 from J, leaving 17 bases between them. CDR3 length: 14 residues. The germline V gene encodes CDR1 MGHDK and CDR2 SYGVNS.